These T cell receptor beta chains were read from a single sample in a study of cytotoxic CD8 clonotypes in ibrutinib-treated CLL. Profiled with immunoSEQ multiplex PCR; TCRdb holds only in-frame clones, not every one. The repertoire holds approximately 23,000 clones, with roughly 80% as singletons. The sequencing used PBMCs, collected before ibrutinib treatment. The receptors stem from a human donor with chronic lymphocytic leukemia. Each CDR3 is given with its conserved first and last residue. D genes are given only for firm matches. Clone sizes are given selectively: once, few, many, or a class where the clone is expanded.

j_call v_call d_call clone_size cdr3_nt cdr3_aa
TRBJ1-1 TRBV7-9 . . TGTGCCAGCACAGCCCCCATGGTGGAAGCTTTCTTT CASTAPMVEAFF
TRBJ1-1 TRBV21-1 . . TGTGCCGGGACAGGGAATGAAGCTTTCTTT CAGTGNEAFF
TRBJ2-2 TRBV6-5 . . TGTGCCAGCAGTTACGAGAACACCGGGGAGCTGTTTTTT CASSYENTGELFF
TRBJ2-7 TRBV7-9 . . TGTGCCAGCAGCTTATTGGAGGGGACCTGGATGAGGGAGCAGTACTTC CASSLLEGTWMREQYF
TRBJ1-3 TRBV4-3 . once TGCGCCAGCAGCCAAGGCCAGGGAGTATACACCATATATTTT CASSQGQGVYTIYF
TRBJ1-5 TRBV5-1 . . TGCGCCAGCAGCTTGGGATGGTCGGGCAATCAGCCCCAGCATTTT CASSLGWSGNQPQHF
TRBJ1-2 TRBV7-6 TRBD1 . TGTGCCAGCAGCCCGGGACAGACTTATGGCTACACCTTC CASSPGQTYGYTF
TRBJ2-7 TRBV2 TRBD2 . TGTGCCAGCACTTCGGAGCGGGGGGGCGGGTACGAGCAGTACTTC CASTSERGGGYEQYF
TRBJ1-2 TRBV5-4 . . TGTGCCAGCAGCTTTCGGGGGGTGCTGGGGTACGGCTACACCTTC CASSFRGVLGYGYTF
TRBJ2-1 TRBV29-1 TRBD2 once TGCAGCGTTAAAAAGGGGGCGGCTAGCGGGGGGGCGTTTCCTGAGCAGTTCTTC CSVKKGAASGGAFPEQFF
TRBJ2-3 TRBV5-4 . . TGTGCCAGCAGCTTCGGGACGGACGTACCCGGGGCAGATACGCAGTATTTT CASSFGTDVPGADTQYF
TRBJ1-4 TRBV5-4 . . TGTGCCAGCAGCTTACACAACAGGGCGCGGGAAAAACTGTTTTTT CASSLHNRAREKLFF
TRBJ2-7 TRBV28 TRBD1 once TGTGCCAGCAGCCTGACAGGGATTACCTACGAGCAGTACTTC CASSLTGITYEQYF
TRBJ2-2 TRBV5-1 TRBD1 . TGCGCCAGCAGCTTGTCACAGGGGTACACCGGGGAGCTGTTTTTT CASSLSQGYTGELFF
TRBJ2-2 TRBV4-3 . few TGCGCCAGCAGCCAATACGAGGTGGCGAACACCGGGGAGCTGTTTTTT CASSQYEVANTGELFF
TRBJ2-7 TRBV4-2 TRBD1 . TGTGCCAGCAGCCACCGACAGGGGTTGATCGAGCAGTACTTC CASSHRQGLIEQYF
TRBJ2-3 TRBV7-2 . few TGTGCCAGCAGCCCTCAGGGTGTTCCGGATACGCAGTATTTT CASSPQGVPDTQYF
TRBJ1-2 TRBV30 . . TGTGCCTGGTTCAACGAGGGGGGGAATGGCTACACCTTC CAWFNEGGNGYTF
TRBJ2-7 TRBV5-1 . . TGCGCCAGCAGCTTGGCGGGACGCTCCTACGAGCAGTACTTC CASSLAGRSYEQYF
TRBJ1-2 TRBV9 . . TGTGCCAGCAGCCCCAGTTACTATGGCTACACCTTC CASSPSYYGYTF
TRBJ1-2 TRBV25-1 . few TGTGCCACCTACTCCAGGGAGGATGGCTACACCTTC CATYSREDGYTF
TRBJ1-5 TRBV10-2 . . TGCGCCAGCAGTGATTCGCAATATAGCAATCAGCCCCAGCATTTT CASSDSQYSNQPQHF
TRBJ1-5 TRBV9 . . TGTGCCAGCAGCGCCGGCAGGGATGGTCGCAATCAGCCCCAGCATTTT CASSAGRDGRNQPQHF
TRBJ2-7 TRBV27 TRBD2 . TGTGCCAGCAGTTTTGCTAGCGGGAGGGATCGGGTGCAGTACTTC CASSFASGRDRVQYF
TRBJ2-2 TRBV11-3 TRBD1 . TGTGCCAGCAGCCCCCAGACAGGGGGCGCAACCGGGGAGCTGTTTTTT CASSPQTGGATGELFF
TRBJ2-1 TRBV6-4 TRBD2 . TGTGCCAGCAGTGACTCGTCGTTAGCGGGCAGCTCCTACAATGAGCAGTTCTTC CASSDSSLAGSSYNEQFF
TRBJ1-1 TRBV7-8 . . TGTGCCAGCAGGGGCAGGGAGTATTTGGCTTTCTTT CASRGREYLAFF
TRBJ1-5 TRBV19 . . TGTGCCAGTAGTATAGCAGGGGTCGTGTTTCAGCCCCAGCATTTT CASSIAGVVFQPQHF
TRBJ1-2 TRBV9 . few TGTGCCAGCCGGAGACAGGAAGGGAGCTATGGCTACACCTTC CASRRQEGSYGYTF
TRBJ1-6 TRBV4-1 . . TGCGCCAGCAGCCAAGATGCGGAACGACTGAGTAATTCACCCCTCCACTTT CASSQDAERLSNSPLHF
TRBJ1-1 TRBV4-1 . . TGCGCCAGCAGCCAAGAAAGGAGAGGTACTGAAGCTTTCTTT CASSQERRGTEAFF
TRBJ1-4 TRBV23-1 . . TGCGCCAGCAGTCAACCTGGGGGGTTTAATGAAAAACTGTTTTTT CASSQPGGFNEKLFF
TRBJ1-4 TRBV5-4 . . TGTGCCAGCAGCCATCAGGGACCGGGGAGTGAAAAACTGTTTTTT CASSHQGPGSEKLFF
TRBJ1-1 TRBV6-5 . . TGTGCCAGCAGTTACTCCCGGGGGGCGTTATCCACTGAAGCTTTCTTT CASSYSRGALSTEAFF
TRBJ1-1 TRBV27 TRBD1 . TGTGCCAGCAGTTTCTCGGGACAGGGGCTCACTGAAGCTTTCTTT CASSFSGQGLTEAFF
TRBJ2-3 TRBV25-1 . . TGTGCCAGCAGTGACCCCCTAGGGGCTGGCACAGATACGCAGTATTTT CASSDPLGAGTDTQYF
TRBJ1-1 TRBV28 . . TGTGCCAGCACTTCTGACGGACTTCTGAACACTGAAGCTTTCTTT CASTSDGLLNTEAFF
TRBJ2-7 TRBV27 . once TGTGCCAGCAGTTTAGGTTCGGGGGAGCAGTACTTC CASSLGSGEQYF
TRBJ2-7 TRBV21-1 . . TGTGCCAGCAGCAAAGGCCCGGCGTCATCCTACGAGCAGTACTTC CASSKGPASSYEQYF
TRBJ1-2 TRBV6-5 TRBD1 few TGTGCCAGCAGTTACAGGGGGCGAAGGGATGGCTACACCTTC CASSYRGRRDGYTF
TRBJ2-7 TRBV7-7 . . TGTGCTAGCAGCTTGTTCCTCGGCTACGAGCAGTACTTC CASSLFLGYEQYF
TRBJ1-5 TRBV19 TRBD1 . TGTGCCAGTAGTGGGGGGACAGGGGGCTGGGGTCAGCCCCAGCATTTT CASSGGTGGWGQPQHF
TRBJ1-4 TRBV6-1 . . TGTGCCAGCAGCGTGGGGATCCGTGAAAAACTGTTTTTT CASSVGIREKLFF
TRBJ2-7 TRBV28 TRBD2 . TGTGCCTCGAAGGTGGGGGGGGAGACCTACGAGCAGTACTTC CASKVGGETYEQYF
TRBJ2-1 TRBV7-9 TRBD2 once TGTGCCAGCAGCCGCCCCCCCGGACTAGCGGGGAGCAGGGATGAGCAGTTCTTC CASSRPPGLAGSRDEQFF
TRBJ2-5 TRBV5-1 . . TGCGCCAGCAGCTCGGGAGAGACCCAGTACTTC CASSSGETQYF
TRBJ2-5 TRBV28 . . TGTGCCAGCACAGCGAGGGTCCAAGAGACCCAGTACTTC CASTARVQETQYF
TRBJ2-5 TRBV7-8 TRBD2 . TGTGCCAGCACGGTAGCGGGATATCAAGAGACCCAGTACTTC CASTVAGYQETQYF
TRBJ1-6 TRBV6-5 . few TGTGCCAGCAGTTACCAGGGGCCTGATAATTCACCCCTCCACTTT CASSYQGPDNSPLHF
TRBJ2-7 TRBV6-1 . . TGTGCCAGCCGGGCGGCAGGGGTGGAATTTTACGAGCAGTACTTC CASRAAGVEFYEQYF